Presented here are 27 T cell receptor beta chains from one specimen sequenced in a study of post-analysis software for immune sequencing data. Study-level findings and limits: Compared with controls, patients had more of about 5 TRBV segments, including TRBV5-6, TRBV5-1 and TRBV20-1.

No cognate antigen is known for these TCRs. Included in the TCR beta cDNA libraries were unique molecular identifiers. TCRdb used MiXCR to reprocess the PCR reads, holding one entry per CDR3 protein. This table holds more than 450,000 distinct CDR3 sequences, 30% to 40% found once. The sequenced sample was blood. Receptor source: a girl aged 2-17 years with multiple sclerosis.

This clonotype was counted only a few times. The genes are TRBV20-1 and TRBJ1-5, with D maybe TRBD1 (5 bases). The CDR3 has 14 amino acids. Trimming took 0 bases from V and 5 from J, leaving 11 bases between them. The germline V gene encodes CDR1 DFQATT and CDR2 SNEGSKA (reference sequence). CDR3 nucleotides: TGCAGTGCTAGAGATTTGGGGCCGGATCAGCCCCAGCATTTT. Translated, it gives CSARDLGPDQPQHF.

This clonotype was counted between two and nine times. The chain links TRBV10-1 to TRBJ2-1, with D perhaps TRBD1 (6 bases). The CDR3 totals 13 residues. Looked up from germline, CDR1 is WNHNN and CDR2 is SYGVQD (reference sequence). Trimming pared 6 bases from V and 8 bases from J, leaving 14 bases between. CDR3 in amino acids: CASRDTGMDEQFF. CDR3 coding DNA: TGCGCCAGCAGGGATACAGGGATGGATGAGCAGTTCTTC.

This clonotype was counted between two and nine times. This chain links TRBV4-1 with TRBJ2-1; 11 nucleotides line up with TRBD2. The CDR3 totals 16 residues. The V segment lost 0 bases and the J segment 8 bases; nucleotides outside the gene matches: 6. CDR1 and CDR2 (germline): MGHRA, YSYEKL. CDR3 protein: CASSQELAGGPDEQFF. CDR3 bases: TGCGCCAGCAGCCAAGAGTTAGCGGGGGGGCCTGATGAGCAGTTCTTC.

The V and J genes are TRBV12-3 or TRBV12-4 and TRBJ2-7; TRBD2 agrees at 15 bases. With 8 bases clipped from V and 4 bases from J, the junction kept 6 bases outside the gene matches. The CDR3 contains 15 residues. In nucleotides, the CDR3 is TGTGCCAGCTGTGGGACTAGCGGGGGGAGGTACGAGCAGTACTTC. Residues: CASCGTSGGRYEQYF.

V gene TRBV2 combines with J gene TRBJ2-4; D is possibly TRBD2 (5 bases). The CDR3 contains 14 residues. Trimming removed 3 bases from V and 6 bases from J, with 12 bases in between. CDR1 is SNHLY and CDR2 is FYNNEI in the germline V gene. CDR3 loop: CASSDRGWGNIQYF. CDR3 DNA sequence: TGTGCCAGCAGTGACCGGGGTTGGGGAAACATTCAGTACTTC.

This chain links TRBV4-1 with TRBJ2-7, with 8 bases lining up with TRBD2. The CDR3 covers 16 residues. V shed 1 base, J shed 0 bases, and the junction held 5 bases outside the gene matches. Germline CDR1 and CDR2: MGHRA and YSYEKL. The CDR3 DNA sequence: TGCGCCAGCAGCCAAGCGAACGGGGGGGCCTCCTACGAGCAGTACTTC. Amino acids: CASSQANGGASYEQYF.

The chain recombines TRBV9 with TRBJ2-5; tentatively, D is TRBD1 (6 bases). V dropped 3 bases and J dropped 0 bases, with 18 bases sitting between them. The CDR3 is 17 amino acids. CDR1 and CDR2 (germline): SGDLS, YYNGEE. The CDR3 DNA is TGTGCCAGCAGCGAGAGTGAACAGGGAATGTACCAAGAGACCCAGTACTTC. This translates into CASSESEQGMYQETQYF.

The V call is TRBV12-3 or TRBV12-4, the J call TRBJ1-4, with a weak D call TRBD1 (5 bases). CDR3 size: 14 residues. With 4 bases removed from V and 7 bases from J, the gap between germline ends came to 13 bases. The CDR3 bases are TGTGCCAGCAGTTCAGGCAGGGTAGTTGAAAAACTGTTTTTT. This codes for CASSSGRVVEKLFF.

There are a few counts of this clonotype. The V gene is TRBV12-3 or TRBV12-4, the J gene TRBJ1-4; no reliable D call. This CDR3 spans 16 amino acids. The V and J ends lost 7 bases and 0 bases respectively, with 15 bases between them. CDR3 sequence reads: CASKIGPLATNEKLFF. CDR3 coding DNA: TGTGCCAGCAAGATAGGACCGCTCGCAACTAATGAAAAACTGTTTTTT.

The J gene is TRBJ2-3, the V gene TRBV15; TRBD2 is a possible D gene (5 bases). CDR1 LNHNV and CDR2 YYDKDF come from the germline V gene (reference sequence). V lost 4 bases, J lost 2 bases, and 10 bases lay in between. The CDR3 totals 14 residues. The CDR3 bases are TGTGCCACCAGCATCCCGGGATTCACAGATACGCAGTATTTT. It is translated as CATSIPGFTDTQYF.

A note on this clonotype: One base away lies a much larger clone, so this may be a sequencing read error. CDR3 in amino acids: CASSLTGYADTQYF. The CDR3 nucleotides read TGTGCCAGCAGCCTGACAGGGTACGCAGATACGCAGTATTTT. The rearrangement joins TRBV11-2 to TRBJ2-3; TRBD1 agrees at 7 bases. Trimming cost V 5 bases and J 4 bases; bases outside gene matches: 6. Per the germline V gene, CDR1 is SGHAT and CDR2 is FQNNGV. This CDR3 is 14 amino acids long.

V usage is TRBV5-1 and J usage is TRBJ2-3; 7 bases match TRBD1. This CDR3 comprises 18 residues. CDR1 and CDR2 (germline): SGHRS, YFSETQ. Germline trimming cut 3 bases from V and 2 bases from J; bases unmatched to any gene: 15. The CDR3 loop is CASSWRPGTDPFTDTQYF. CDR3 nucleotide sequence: TGCGCCAGCAGCTGGCGCCCCGGGACAGACCCTTTCACAGATACGCAGTATTTT.

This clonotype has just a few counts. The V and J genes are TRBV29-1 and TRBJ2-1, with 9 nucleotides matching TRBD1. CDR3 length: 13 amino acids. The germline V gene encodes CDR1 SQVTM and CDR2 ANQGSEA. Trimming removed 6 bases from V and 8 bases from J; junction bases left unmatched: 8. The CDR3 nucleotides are TGCAGCGTCCCGGGGACAGGGTGGGATGAGCAGTTCTTC. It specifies CSVPGTGWDEQFF.

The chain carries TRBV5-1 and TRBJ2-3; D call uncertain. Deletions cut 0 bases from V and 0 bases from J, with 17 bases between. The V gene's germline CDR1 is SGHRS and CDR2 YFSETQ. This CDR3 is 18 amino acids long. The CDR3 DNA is TGCGCCAGCAGCTTGGCCAAGGTCTCACAGATTAGCACAGATACGCAGTATTTT. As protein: CASSLAKVSQISTDTQYF.

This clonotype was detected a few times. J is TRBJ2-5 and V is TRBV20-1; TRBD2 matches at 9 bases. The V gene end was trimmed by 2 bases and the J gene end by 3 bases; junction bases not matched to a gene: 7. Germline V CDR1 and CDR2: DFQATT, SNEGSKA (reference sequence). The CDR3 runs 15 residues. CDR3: CSARTSGTSKETQYF. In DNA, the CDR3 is TGCAGTGCTAGAACCTCCGGGACTAGCAAAGAGACCCAGTACTTC.

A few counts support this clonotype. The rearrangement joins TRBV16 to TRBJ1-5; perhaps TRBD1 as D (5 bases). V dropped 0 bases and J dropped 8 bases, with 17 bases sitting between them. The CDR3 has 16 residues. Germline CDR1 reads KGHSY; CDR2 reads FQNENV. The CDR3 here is CASSQSASRGGEPQHF. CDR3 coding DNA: TGTGCCAGCAGCCAATCTGCATCTAGGGGCGGGGAGCCCCAGCATTTT.

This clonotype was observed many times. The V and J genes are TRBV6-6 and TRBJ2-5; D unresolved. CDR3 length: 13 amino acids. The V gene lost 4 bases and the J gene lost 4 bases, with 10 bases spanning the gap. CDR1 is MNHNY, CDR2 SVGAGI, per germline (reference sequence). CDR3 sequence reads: CASSSSDLETQYF. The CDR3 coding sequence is TGTGCCAGCAGTTCAAGCGATCTAGAGACCCAGTACTTC.

Here the CDR3 DNA reads TGCGCCAGCAGCTTGGTGCAGGGGGCATATACTGAAGCTTTCTTT. It specifies CASSLVQGAYTEAFF. The chain links TRBV5-1 to TRBJ1-1, with 8 bases that match TRBD1. Germline CDR1 is SGHRS and CDR2 is YFSETQ. V trimming: 0 bases; J trimming: 5 bases; junction bases outside the gene matches: 6. There are 15 residues in the CDR3.

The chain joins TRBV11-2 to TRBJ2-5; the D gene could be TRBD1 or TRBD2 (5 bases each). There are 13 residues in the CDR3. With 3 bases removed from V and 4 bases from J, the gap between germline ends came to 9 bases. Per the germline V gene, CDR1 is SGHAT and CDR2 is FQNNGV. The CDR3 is CASSFEGPETQYF. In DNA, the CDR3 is TGTGCCAGCAGCTTCGAGGGACCAGAGACCCAGTACTTC.

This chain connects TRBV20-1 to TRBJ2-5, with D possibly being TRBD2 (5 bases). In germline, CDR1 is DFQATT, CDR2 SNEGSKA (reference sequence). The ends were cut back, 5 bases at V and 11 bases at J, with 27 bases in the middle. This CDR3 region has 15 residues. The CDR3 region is CSAPIRRLANNEQYF. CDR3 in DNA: TGCAGTGCTCCCATCCGGAGGCTTGCTAACAATGAGCAGTACTTC.

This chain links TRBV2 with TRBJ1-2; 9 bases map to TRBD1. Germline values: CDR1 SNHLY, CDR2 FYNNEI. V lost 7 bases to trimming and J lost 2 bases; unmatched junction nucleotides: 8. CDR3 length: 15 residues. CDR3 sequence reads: CASNIDRGANYGYTF. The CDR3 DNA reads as TGTGCCAGCAATATAGACAGGGGGGCGAACTATGGCTACACCTTC.

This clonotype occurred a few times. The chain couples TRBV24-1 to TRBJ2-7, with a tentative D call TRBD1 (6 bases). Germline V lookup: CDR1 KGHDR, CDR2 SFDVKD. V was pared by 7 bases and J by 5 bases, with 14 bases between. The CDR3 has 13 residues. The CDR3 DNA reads TGTGCCACCAGGGACCCTGACAGGCACGAGCAGTACTTC. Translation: CATRDPDRHEQYF.

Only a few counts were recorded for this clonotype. This CDR3 reads CASSLGPGGFETQYF. The DNA of the CDR3 is TGTGCCAGCAGCTTGGGGCCAGGGGGCTTTGAGACCCAGTACTTC. V usage is TRBV5-5 and J usage is TRBJ2-5; 8 nucleotides match TRBD1. Looked up from germline, CDR1 is SGHKS and CDR2 is YYEKEE (reference sequence). The ends lost 0 bases at V and 5 bases at J; junction bases unmatched: 6. The CDR3 sequence is 15 residues long. Complete variable domain (other parts from reference TRBV5-5 and TRBJ2-5): DAGVTQSPTHLIKTRGQQVTLRCSPISGHKSVSWYQQVLGQGPQFIFQYYEKEERGRGNFPDRFSARQFPNYSSELNVNALLLGDSALYLCASSLGPGGFETQYFGPGTRLLVL.

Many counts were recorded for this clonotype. The CDR3 protein is CSVEVFQGQGETQYF. The CDR3 region has the DNA TGCAGCGTTGAAGTATTTCAGGGACAGGGGGAGACCCAGTACTTC. The V call is TRBV29-1, the J call TRBJ2-5; 10 nucleotides match TRBD1. J was trimmed by 5 bases and V by 1 base; bases with no gene match: 7. Germline V gene sequence: CDR1 SQVTM, CDR2 ANQGSEA. The CDR3 extends over 15 amino acids. Together with reference TRBV29-1 and TRBJ2-5, the CDR3 gives the full variable domain: SAVISQKPSRDICQRGTSLTIQCQVDSQVTMMFWYRQQPGQSLTLIATANQGSEATYESGFVIDKFPISRPNLTFSTLTVSNMSPEDSSIYLCSVEVFQGQGETQYFGPGTRLLVL.

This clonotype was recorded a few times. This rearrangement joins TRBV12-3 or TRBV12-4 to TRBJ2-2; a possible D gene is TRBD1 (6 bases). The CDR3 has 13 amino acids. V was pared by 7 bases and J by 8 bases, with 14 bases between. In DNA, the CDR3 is TGTGCCAGCATCGTTCTAAGGGGGGGGGAGCTGTTTTTT. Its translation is CASIVLRGGELFF.

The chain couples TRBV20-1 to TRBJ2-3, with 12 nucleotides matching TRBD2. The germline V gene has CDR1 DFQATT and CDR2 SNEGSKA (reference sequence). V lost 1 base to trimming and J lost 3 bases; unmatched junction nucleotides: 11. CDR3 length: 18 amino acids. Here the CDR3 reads CSARGLAGGPELTDTQYF. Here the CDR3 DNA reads TGCAGTGCTAGAGGTCTAGCGGGGGGGCCAGAGTTGACAGATACGCAGTATTTT.

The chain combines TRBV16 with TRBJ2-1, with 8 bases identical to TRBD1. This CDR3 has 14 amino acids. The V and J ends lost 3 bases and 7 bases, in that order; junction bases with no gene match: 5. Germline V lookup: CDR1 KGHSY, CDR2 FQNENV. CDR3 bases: TGTGCCAGCAGCCACCAACAGGGGGTAAATGAGCAGTTCTTC. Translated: CASSHQQGVNEQFF.